This is a list of T cell receptor beta chains from one sample in a study of blood T cell repertoires in COVID-19. Produced via immunoSEQ multiplex PCR; TCRdb's table is partial and in-frame only. The sample shows over 60,000 clones, roughly 90% of them seen only once. The sample consisted of peripheral blood. These receptors originate from a man between 60 and 75 years old with acute or convalescent COVID-19. CDR3s include the opening cysteine and the closing phenylalanine or tryptophan. D genes are given only for firm matches. Some rows mark clone size as missing; the rest say once, few, many or name a class of expanded clone.

>-|TRBV20-1|TRBJ1-1|TRBD1
CSASGDRVGTEAFF
TGCAGTGCTAGTGGGGACAGGGTGGGGACTGAAGCTTTCTTT
>once|TRBV28|TRBJ1-5|-
CASSLSNLGQPQHF
TGTGCCAGCAGTTTATCTAATCTCGGTCAGCCCCAGCATTTT
>-|TRBV6-5|TRBJ1-2|TRBD1
CASEEQGQIYGYTF
TGTGCCAGTGAAGAACAGGGACAGATTTATGGCTACACCTTC
>-|TRBV2|TRBJ1-2|-
CASKAGTNYGYTF
TGTGCCAGCAAGGCAGGGACAAACTATGGCTACACCTTC
>-|TRBV30|TRBJ2-3|-
CAWSVGGAGGDTQYF
TGTGCCTGGAGTGTAGGCGGGGCCGGGGGAGATACGCAGTATTTT
>-|TRBV5-6|TRBJ2-7|-
CASSPLRIYGEQYF
TGTGCCAGCAGCCCCCTAAGAATTTACGGGGAGCAGTACTTC
>-|TRBV5-1|TRBJ1-2|-
CASSPAARAYGYTF
TGCGCCAGCAGCCCGGCGGCGAGGGCCTATGGCTACACCTTC
>-|TRBV3-1/TRBV3-2|TRBJ1-2|-
CASSHQGTDYGYTF
TGTGCCAGCAGCCACCAGGGGACGGACTATGGCTACACCTTC
>once|TRBV5-6|TRBJ1-1|-
CASSRGVNPTEAFF
TGTGCCAGCAGCCGGGGGGTGAACCCCACTGAAGCTTTCTTT
>-|TRBV11-2|TRBJ1-6|TRBD1
CASSRQGDSSPLHF
TGTGCCAGCAGCCGACAGGGAGATAGTTCACCCCTCCACTTT
>-|TRBV2|TRBJ2-7|TRBD1
CASSRGTGGTYEQYF
TGTGCCAGCAGCAGAGGGACAGGGGGTACCTACGAGCAGTACTTC
>-|TRBV6-6|TRBJ1-5|TRBD1
CASSRGQGNQPQHF
TGTGCCAGCAGTCGAGGACAGGGCAATCAGCCCCAGCATTTT
>-|TRBV2|TRBJ2-2|-
CASSEAGQYGELFF
TGTGCCAGCAGTGAAGCGGGCCAGTACGGGGAGCTGTTTTTT
>once|TRBV5-8|TRBJ1-1|-
CASSLRAGNTEAFF
TGTGCCAGCAGCTTAAGGGCGGGAAACACTGAAGCTTTCTTT
>-|TRBV5-1|TRBJ1-2|TRBD1
CASSSTGGGHYGYTF
TGCGCCAGCAGCTCTACAGGGGGCGGTCACTATGGCTACACCTTC
>once|TRBV7-2|TRBJ1-3|-
CASSLATVRSGNTIYF
TGTGCCAGCAGCTTAGCGACAGTTCGCTCTGGAAACACCATATATTTT
>-|TRBV5-5|TRBJ1-4|-
CASSLALGGEKLFF
TGTGCCAGCAGCTTGGCTCTCGGCGGGGAAAAACTGTTTTTT
>-|TRBV10-2|TRBJ1-1|-
CATLGSGETEAFF
TGCGCCACTCTAGGGTCCGGGGAGACTGAAGCTTTCTTT
>-|TRBV5-1|TRBJ1-5|TRBD1
CASSSGQGGQPQHF
TGCGCCAGCAGCTCGGGACAGGGGGGTCAGCCCCAGCATTTT
>-|TRBV4-2|TRBJ2-3|-
CASSQEVSTGNTQYF
TGTGCCAGCAGCCAAGAAGTCTCCACGGGAAATACGCAGTATTTT
>-|TRBV6-5|TRBJ1-5|-
CASGQGGNQPQHF
TGTGCCAGCGGTCAGGGTGGCAATCAGCCCCAGCATTTT
>-|TRBV6-5|TRBJ2-7|-
CASSPMVRTSYEQYF
TGTGCCAGCAGTCCAATGGTCAGAACATCCTACGAGCAGTACTTC
>-|TRBV3-1/TRBV3-2|TRBJ1-2|-
CASSQGAPIPYGYTF
TGTGCCAGCAGCCAAGGGGCACCGATTCCCTATGGCTACACCTTC
>-|TRBV7-2|TRBJ1-3|TRBD1
CASSVGGQGLSGNTIYF
TGTGCCAGCAGCGTTGGCGGACAGGGTTTATCTGGAAACACCATATATTTT
>-|TRBV27|TRBJ2-1|TRBD1
CASSLRQGSGLGQFF
TGTGCCAGCAGTTTACGACAGGGATCGGGGCTGGGGCAGTTCTTC
>-|TRBV5-4|TRBJ1-3|-
CASSLTGSVSGNTIYF
TGTGCCAGCAGCTTGACAGGGAGTGTCTCTGGAAACACCATATATTTT
>-|TRBV5-6|TRBJ1-2|TRBD1
CASSLDRAMATYTF
TGTGCCAGCAGCCTGGACAGGGCGATGGCGACGTACACCTTC
>-|TRBV4-1|TRBJ1-1|-
CASSQTEMNTEAFF
TGCGCCAGCAGCCAAACAGAGATGAACACTGAAGCTTTCTTT
>-|TRBV19|TRBJ1-1|-
CASKNVGRNTEAFF
TGTGCCAGTAAAAATGTGGGGAGGAACACTGAAGCTTTCTTT
>-|TRBV11-3|TRBJ2-2|-
CASSLKGPNTGELFF
TGTGCCAGCAGCTTAAAGGGGCCGAACACCGGGGAGCTGTTTTTT
>-|TRBV10-1|TRBJ1-1|TRBD1
CASSTPGRDRGFDTEAFF
TGCGCCAGCAGTACTCCCGGAAGGGACAGGGGCTTCGACACTGAAGCTTTCTTT
>-|TRBV30|TRBJ2-2|-
CAWSADRPNTGELFF
TGTGCCTGGAGTGCAGACAGGCCGAACACCGGGGAGCTGTTTTTT
>-|TRBV11-2|TRBJ2-5|-
CASSLDPGAQETQYF
TGTGCCAGCAGCTTAGATCCAGGGGCCCAAGAGACCCAGTACTTC
>once|TRBV4-1|TRBJ2-3|TRBD2
CASSQDPGGATDTQYF
TGCGCCAGCAGCCAAGATCCGGGGGGGGCCACAGATACGCAGTATTTT
>-|TRBV4-1|TRBJ2-7|TRBD2
CASSQEGGLAYYEQYF
TGCGCCAGCAGCCAAGAAGGCGGACTAGCCTACTACGAGCAGTACTTC
>-|TRBV10-3|TRBJ1-1|TRBD1
CAISGWLTGVKTEAFF
TGTGCCATCAGTGGGTGGTTGACAGGGGTAAAAACTGAAGCTTTCTTT
>-|TRBV19|TRBJ1-6|TRBD1
CASSIPTGVSSYNSPLHF
TGTGCCAGTAGTATCCCCACAGGGGTGAGCTCCTATAATTCACCCCTCCACTTT
>-|TRBV3-1/TRBV3-2|TRBJ2-7|TRBD2
CASSFGAGGQEQYF
TGTGCCAGCTCCTTCGGGGCGGGGGGGCAGGAGCAGTACTTC
>-|TRBV5-8|TRBJ2-3|TRBD1
CASSLGQGGTDTQYF
TGTGCCAGCAGCTTGGGGCAGGGGGGCACAGATACGCAGTATTTT
>-|TRBV6-6|TRBJ1-1|-
CASSYGGTEAFF
TGTGCCAGCAGTTACGGAGGCACTGAAGCTTTCTTT
>-|TRBV10-3|TRBJ1-2|TRBD1
CAISGGTGGPGGYTF
TGTGCCATCAGTGGAGGGACAGGGGGCCCTGGAGGCTACACCTTC
>-|TRBV7-9|TRBJ1-2|-
CASSSDAVPYGYTF
TGTGCCAGCAGCTCTGATGCGGTCCCCTATGGCTACACCTTC
>-|TRBV28|TRBJ1-5|-
CASSSTGSRQSQHF
TGTGCCAGCAGTTCAACAGGGTCCCGTCAGTCCCAGCATTTT
>-|TRBV15|TRBJ1-2|TRBD1
CATSSPGRGDYGYTF
TGTGCCACCAGCAGCCCGGGCAGGGGGGACTATGGCTACACCTTC